A selection of T cell receptor beta chains follows, all from one sample in a study of blood T cells in healthy people across ages. Using its own MiXCR run on the 5' RACE reads, TCRdb lists one record per CDR3 protein. The sample lists some 1,000,000 distinct CDR3 sequences; around 25% were seen once. The same sample was also studied in work on T cells of mothers and their children.

Specimen: blood. The receptors come from a girl aged 2 to 10 in good health. The conserved cysteine and the conserved F or W are not part of the CDR3 here. Each record gives: V gene, CDR3 protein.

TRBV20-1 SADPHSGAYNEQF
TRBV6-1 ASSDQGQPNEELF
TRBV7-3 ASSLIFSDTQY
TRBV27 ASSPNPTGTYEQY
TRBV10-2 ASSDRGGIRDEQY
TRBV12-3/TRBV12-4 ASSSSGTAQETQY
TRBV5-1 ASSLDPTRTEAF
TRBV5-6 ASSLGTSGVGETQY
TRBV12-5 ASGWGVENRTTYNEQF
TRBV7-2 ASSFTGGNNEQF
TRBV27 ASSPIGGASGQY
TRBV12-3/TRBV12-4 ASSSGGALNEQF
TRBV20-1 SAKGGNQPQH
TRBV5-8 VSSLLWSALSGNTIY
TRBV5-6 ASSPLTGAGGPDTQY
TRBV4-3 ASSQGPGSTDTQY
TRBV29-1 SAIGTGGYNEQF
TRBV28 ATRSGRLSYNEQF
TRBV15 ATSRPPLDTQY
TRBV29-1 SVVLWDRGEAF
TRBV20-1 SASPTSGVPIGTDTQY
TRBV4-1 ASSQEPSAMSPQH
TRBV5-1 ASSSSGTATYNEQF
TRBV27 ASSSRLTAPNYGYT
TRBV12-5 ASGLAQGAPGTEAF
TRBV18 ASLASGANVLT
TRBV3-1 ASSQASGVRY
TRBV27 ASSSGLAGAIYEQY
TRBV10-1 ASSESLGAGTEAF
TRBV14 ASSQERLEGILDNEQF
TRBV27 ASSLNGLSDTQY
TRBV28 ASYGQGLSFWQY
TRBV29-1 SVGRQETQY
TRBV29-1 SVEISPTRNGYT
TRBV29-1 SVVLENNQPQH
TRBV29-1 SDQGGVSEQF
TRBV6-1 ASSADARSYEQY
TRBV28 ASSLGGTSSSYEQY
TRBV20-1 SARDEAQTDWFTDTQY
TRBV7-2 ASSLIGTLMF
TRBV7-9 ASSLAASYEQY
TRBV4-1 ASSQGGQTLYEQY
TRBV7-8 ASSTYRASYEQY
TRBV7-9 ASSPVQGSNTEAF
TRBV6-5 ASRSPLAVSYNEQF
TRBV7-2 ASRGGGAPYEQY